Following are 4 T cell receptor beta chains from one sample sequenced in a study of regulatory T cells in long-lasting Graves disease. Time point: newly diagnosed GD, antithyroid drugs for less than 3 months. Researchers made the TCR library from RNA that was extracted from PBMCs. Building the TCR beta libraries relied on iRepertoire HTBI primers, and CDR3 regions underwent Arm-PCR. TCRdb reprocessed the multiplex PCR reads via MiXCR and lists one record per CDR3 protein. The sample holds 350,000 to 450,000 distinct CDR3 sequences, roughly a sixth seen once. The sample was also linked to a second study, of T cells in Graves' hyperthyroidism and ophthalmopathy.

The sequencing here drew on peripheral blood mononuclear cells (PBMCs), taken at new diagnosis, from a patient treated with antithyroid drugs. Receptor source: a man aged 35-49 years with Graves disease.

The chain uses TRBV7-2 and TRBJ1-5; D ambiguous. There are 17 residues in the CDR3. CDR1 is SGHTA, CDR2 FQGNSA, per germline. Between the trimmed V and J ends, which lost 5 bases and 7 bases, there was a span of 24 bases. The DNA of the CDR3 is TGTGCCAGCAGCCTCAAGCGGAACCGCCTCGCGGACCAGCCCCAGCATTTT. Translated: CASSLKRNRLADQPQHF.

In this sample, this clonotype turned up many times. J is TRBJ2-3 and V is TRBV7-9; D is perhaps TRBD2 (6 bases). The germline CDR1 and CDR2 sequences are SEHNR and FQNEAQ (reference sequence). This CDR3 region has 14 residues. Trimming removed 2 bases at V and 1 base at J, with 7 bases between. The CDR3 loop is CASSLRGGTDTQYF. The CDR3 DNA sequence: TGTGCCAGCAGCTTACGCGGGGGCACAGATACGCAGTATTTT.

This clonotype was recorded once. A much larger clone is a single base away; this may be a read error. The J gene is TRBJ2-1, the V gene TRBV11-2, with 8 bases that match TRBD1. The J call could be wrong; TRBJ2-5 is a better fit for the DNA end. The germline gives CDR1 SGHAT, CDR2 FQNNGV. The CDR3 covers 15 residues. The CDR3 DNA sequence: TGTGCCAGCAGCCTCACCAGGGGGCTGGGGGAGACCCAGTACTTC. Protein sequence: CASSLTRGLGETQYF.

This clonotype was detected only a few times. This chain joins TRBV5-5 and TRBJ2-4; TRBD2 is a possible D gene (6 bases). Trimming cost V 7 bases and J 7 bases, with 15 bases left between them. The CDR3 sequence is 13 residues long. Germline lookup yields CDR1 SGHKS and CDR2 YYEKEE (reference sequence). CDR3 nucleotides: TGTGCCAGCGATAACCGGGGGACTAACATTCAGTACTTC. It codes for CASDNRGTNIQYF.